This TCR beta chain was identified in a study of blood T cells in healthy people across ages (dated by TCRdb to between 2014 and 2017). At the level of the whole study: In model experiments, template switching captured roughly one uniquely barcoded TCR beta cDNA molecule for every two T cells. For two donors (one aged 18 to 29 and one aged 80 or older), the study analyzed two additional independent replicas of 1 million unique cDNA reads from the same blood draw. The study measured age-related changes in TCR beta repertoire diversity using deep sequencing normalized with unique cDNA molecular identifiers. To avoid experimental bias, donors of different ages were spread randomly across the sequencing lanes. Four age groups were formed from the donors: young (average about 15 years), middle-aged (approximately 39), aged (about 68) and long-lived (more than 75).

The investigation overall reported the following: Because donor CMV infection status was unknown, age-related changes in expanded clonotypes were potentially confounded. The long-lived group showed more naive CD4+ T cells, fewer expanded clones and increased TCR diversity than the aged group, suggesting age selection. Observed TCR beta diversity correlated strongly with the percentage of naive T cells measured by flow cytometry. Estimates of total diversity from one million sequenced T cells were regarded as lower bounds and underestimates. Conclusive comparison of naive and antigen-experienced compartments was prevented by the profiling of bulk unsorted PBMCs. Observed TCR beta diversity per million T cells fell roughly linearly with age, and a significant reduction was already apparent by age about 36.

Library preparation employed 5' RACE. Instrument on record: Illumina HiSeq 2500. The second PCR ran for about 7 to 11 cycles and used a J-beta primer mix along with a sample-barcoded 5' primer. Each TCR beta cDNA molecule received a unique molecular identifier from a template-switch 5' adaptor carrying 12 random nucleotides. At least 3 million CDR3-containing paired-end reads were obtained from each sample. The Mint cDNA synthesis kit, primed by a TRBC-specific oligonucleotide, was used to synthesize first-strand cDNA from all RNA. All cDNA was treated with uracil-DNA glycosylase and then went through a first 18-cycle PCR with the universal primers M1SS and BC2_uni_R. The authors processed their data as follows. Normalization of each sample was performed by random selection of 1 million high-quality reads, each carrying a distinct molecular identifier. Instead of being binned into consensus sequences, reads that shared molecular identifiers were thrown out. MiTCR, with a Q25 quality threshold and the strictest error-elimination algorithm, was used for CDR3 identification, clonotype clustering and error correction. A nonparametric unseen species model with Euler transformation was used to estimate lower-bound total TCR beta diversity. TCRdb ran its own pipeline on the public reads, namely fastp trimming at Q25 and MiXCR clone calling, and kept in-frame beta chains. CDR3 protein sequences are deduplicated, and each keeps its most common genes and DNA. TCRdb assigned the V and J calls; the authors' analysis was not used. The sample has approximately 940,000 distinct CDR3 sequences on record, about 48% of them singletons. Of the sample, around an eighth is held by the ten largest clones.

Notes on this clonotype: Its antigen remains undetermined. This may come from a read error, since a much larger clone is one base off.

Its CDR3 holds 14 amino acids, cysteine through phenylalanine. Just CDR3 DNA is preserved here, 42 bases in frame from base 1. The germline V gene provides CDR1 SNHLY and CDR2 FYNNEI. V is shortened by 2 bases, J by 4 bases, and the region joining them spans 12 bases. Systemically healthy Caucasian individuals from Russia, 35 to 50 in total and aged roughly 6 to 90 years, were included as donors. Roughly 10 milliliters of peripheral blood were drawn from each donor into EDTA-treated Vacutainer tubes. Ficoll-Paque density-gradient centrifugation was used to isolate PBMCs, with at least 6 million per sample. Total RNA, at least 6 micrograms per sample, was extracted from PBMCs with Trizol reagent. For every donor, flow cytometry on a PBMC aliquot measured the percentage of naive CD45RAhigh/CD27high T cells.

This clonotype was obtained from a man aged 25-40 years in good health. The sequence joins TRBV2 to TRBJ2-7; the best D guess is TRBD1, with 5 bases matching. Source material: blood. The nucleotide sequence reads as follows: TGTGCCAGCAGTGAAAGGGGTAGAGTATACGAGCAGTACTTC. It is translated as CASSERGRVYEQYF.